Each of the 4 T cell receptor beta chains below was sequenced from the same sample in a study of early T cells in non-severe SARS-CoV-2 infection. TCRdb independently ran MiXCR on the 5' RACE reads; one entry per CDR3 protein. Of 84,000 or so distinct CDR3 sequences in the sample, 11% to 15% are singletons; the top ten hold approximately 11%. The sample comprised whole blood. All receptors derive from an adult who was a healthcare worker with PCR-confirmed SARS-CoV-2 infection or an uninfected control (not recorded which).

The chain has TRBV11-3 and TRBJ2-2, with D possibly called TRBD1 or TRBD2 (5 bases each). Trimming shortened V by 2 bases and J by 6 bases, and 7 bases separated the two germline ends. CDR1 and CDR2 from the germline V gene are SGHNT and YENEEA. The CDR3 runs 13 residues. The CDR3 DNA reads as TGTGCCAGCAGCTTACGGGGCCCCGGGGAGCTGTTTTTT. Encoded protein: CASSLRGPGELFF.

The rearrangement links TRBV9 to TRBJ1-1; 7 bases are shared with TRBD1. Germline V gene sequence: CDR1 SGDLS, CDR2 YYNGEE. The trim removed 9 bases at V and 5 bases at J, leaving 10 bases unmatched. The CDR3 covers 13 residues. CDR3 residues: CATRGGGRTEAFF. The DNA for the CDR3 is TGTGCCACAAGAGGAGGGGGCCGGACTGAAGCTTTCTTT.

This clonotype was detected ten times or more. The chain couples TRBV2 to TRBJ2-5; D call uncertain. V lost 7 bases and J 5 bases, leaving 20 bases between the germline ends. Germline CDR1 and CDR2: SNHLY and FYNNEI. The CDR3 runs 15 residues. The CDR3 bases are TGTGCCAGCACCGAAGTGGGTGTGGCTGCGGAGACCCAGTACTTC. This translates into CASTEVGVAAETQYF. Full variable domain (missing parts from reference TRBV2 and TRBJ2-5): EPEVTQTPSHQVTQMGQEVILRCVPISNHLYFYWYRQILGQKVEFLVSFYNNEISEKSEIFDDQFSVERPDGSNFTLKIRSTKLEDSAMYFCASTEVGVAAETQYFGPGTRLLVL.

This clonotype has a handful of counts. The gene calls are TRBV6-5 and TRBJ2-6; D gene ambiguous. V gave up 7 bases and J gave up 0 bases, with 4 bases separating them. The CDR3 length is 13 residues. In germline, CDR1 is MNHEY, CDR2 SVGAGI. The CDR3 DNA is TGTGCCAGCAAGGTCTCTGGGGCCAACGTCCTGACTTTC. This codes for CASKVSGANVLTF.